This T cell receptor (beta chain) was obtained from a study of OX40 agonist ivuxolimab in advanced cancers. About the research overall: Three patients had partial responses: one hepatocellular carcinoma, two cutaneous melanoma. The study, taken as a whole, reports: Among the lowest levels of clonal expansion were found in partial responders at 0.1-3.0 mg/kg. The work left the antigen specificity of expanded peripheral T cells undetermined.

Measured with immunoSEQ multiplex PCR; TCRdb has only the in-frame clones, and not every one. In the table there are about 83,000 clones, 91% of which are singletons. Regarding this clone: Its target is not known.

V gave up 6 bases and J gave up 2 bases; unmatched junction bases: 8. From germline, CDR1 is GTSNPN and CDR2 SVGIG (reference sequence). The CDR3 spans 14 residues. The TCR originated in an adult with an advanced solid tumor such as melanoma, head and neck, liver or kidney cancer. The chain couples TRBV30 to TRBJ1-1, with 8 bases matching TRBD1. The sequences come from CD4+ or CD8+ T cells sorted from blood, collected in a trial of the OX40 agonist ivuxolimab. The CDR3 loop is CACQPGGHNTEAFF. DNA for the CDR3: TGTGCCTGCCAACCAGGGGGCCATAACACTGAAGCTTTCTTT.